Described below is a single T cell receptor (beta chain) sequence and its context. The antigen is not known. From germline, CDR1 is SGHTA and CDR2 FQGNSA. The V and J ends lost 6 bases and 3 bases, in that order; junction bases with no gene match: 7. The CDR3 is 15 amino acids. Sequencing used immunoSEQ multiplex PCR; TCRdb keeps in-frame clones, though not all of them. The data show roughly 53,000 clones, 90% seen once. These data come from a study of OX40 agonist ivuxolimab in advanced cancers. The overall study: Melanoma, hepatocellular carcinoma, head and neck or renal cell cancer occurred in dose-escalation patients.

General study results and limits: Both blood CD4+ and CD8+ T cells showed clonal growth by week 6 at 0.1 to 3.0 mg/kg.

The sequence was obtained from an adult with an advanced solid tumor such as melanoma, head and neck, liver or kidney cancer. The starting material was CD4+ or CD8+ T cells sorted from blood, obtained in a trial of the OX40 agonist ivuxolimab. The chain employs TRBV7-2 and TRBJ2-1; 8 nucleotides match TRBD2. CDR3 in DNA: TGTGCCAGCAGGCACGGGAGGGCCGTCTACAATGAGCAGTTCTTC. Encoded protein: CASRHGRAVYNEQFF.